This T cell receptor beta chain is drawn from a study of cytomegalovirus exposure and HLA in healthy donors. CDR1 and CDR2 (germline): MGHRA, YSYEKL. The CDR3 has 16 amino acids. V was trimmed by 3 bases and J by 0 bases, leaving 14 bases between them. Data came from immunoSEQ multiplex PCR; TCRdb stores just in-frame clones and leaves some out. The top ten hold under 4.5% of the sample, which has 80,000 to 100,000 clones, 87% seen once. The chain joins TRBV4-1 to TRBJ1-2; D is perhaps TRBD1 (5 bases). The source material was PBMCs. The receptor comes from a woman aged 25-40 years in good health and CMV-seronegative. CDR3 loop: CASSHLLWGTNYGYTF. DNA of the CDR3: TGCGCCAGCAGCCACCTCCTCTGGGGCACTAACTATGGCTACACCTTC.